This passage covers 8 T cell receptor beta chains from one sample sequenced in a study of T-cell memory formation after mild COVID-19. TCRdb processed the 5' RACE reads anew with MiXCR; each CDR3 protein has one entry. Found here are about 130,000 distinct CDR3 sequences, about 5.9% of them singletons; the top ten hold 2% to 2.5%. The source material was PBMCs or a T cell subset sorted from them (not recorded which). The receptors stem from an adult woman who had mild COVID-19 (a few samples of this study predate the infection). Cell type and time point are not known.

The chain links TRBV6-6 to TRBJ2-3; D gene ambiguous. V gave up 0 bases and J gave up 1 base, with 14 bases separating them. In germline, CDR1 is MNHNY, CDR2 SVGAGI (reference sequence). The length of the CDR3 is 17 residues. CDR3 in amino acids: CASSYSRPGRGTDTQYF. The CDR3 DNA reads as TGTGCCAGCAGTTACTCGAGACCGGGCCGAGGCACAGATACGCAGTATTTT.

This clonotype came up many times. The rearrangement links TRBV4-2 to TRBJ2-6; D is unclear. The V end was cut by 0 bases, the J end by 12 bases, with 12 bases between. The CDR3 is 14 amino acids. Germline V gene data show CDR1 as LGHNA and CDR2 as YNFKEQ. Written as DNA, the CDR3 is TGTGCCAGCAGCCAAGATGGCGAACTTAGCGTCCTGACTTTC. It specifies CASSQDGELSVLTF.

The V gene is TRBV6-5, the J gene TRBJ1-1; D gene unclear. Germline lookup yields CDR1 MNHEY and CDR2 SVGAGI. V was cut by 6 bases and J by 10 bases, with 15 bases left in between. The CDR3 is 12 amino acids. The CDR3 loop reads CASSPAGGGAFF. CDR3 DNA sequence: TGTGCCAGCAGCCCGGCGGGTGGTGGAGCTTTCTTT.

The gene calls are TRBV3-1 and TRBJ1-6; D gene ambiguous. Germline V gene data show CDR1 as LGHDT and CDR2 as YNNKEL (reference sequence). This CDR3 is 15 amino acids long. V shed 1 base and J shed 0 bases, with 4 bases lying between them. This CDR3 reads CASSQGSSYNSPLHF. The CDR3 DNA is TGTGCCAGCAGCCAAGGGAGCTCCTATAATTCACCCCTCCACTTT.

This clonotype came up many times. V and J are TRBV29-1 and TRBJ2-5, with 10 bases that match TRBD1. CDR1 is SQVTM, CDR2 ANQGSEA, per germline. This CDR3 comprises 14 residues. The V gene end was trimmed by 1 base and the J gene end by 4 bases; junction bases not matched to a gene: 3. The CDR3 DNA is TGCAGCGTTGAAGGGACAGGGGGACCAGAGACCCAGTACTTC. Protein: CSVEGTGGPETQYF.

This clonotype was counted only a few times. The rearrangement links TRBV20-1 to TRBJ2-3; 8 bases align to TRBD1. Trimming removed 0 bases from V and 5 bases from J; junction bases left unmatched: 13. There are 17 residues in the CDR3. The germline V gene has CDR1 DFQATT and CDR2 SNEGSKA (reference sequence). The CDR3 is CSAREGTGGSAGDTQYF. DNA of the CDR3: TGCAGTGCTAGAGAAGGGACAGGAGGGTCAGCGGGAGATACGCAGTATTTT.

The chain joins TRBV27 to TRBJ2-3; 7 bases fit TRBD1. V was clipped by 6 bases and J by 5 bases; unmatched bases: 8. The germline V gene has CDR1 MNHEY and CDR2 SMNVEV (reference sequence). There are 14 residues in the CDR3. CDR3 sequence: CASRADRVGDTQYF. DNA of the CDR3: TGTGCCAGCAGAGCCGACAGGGTCGGAGATACGCAGTATTTT.

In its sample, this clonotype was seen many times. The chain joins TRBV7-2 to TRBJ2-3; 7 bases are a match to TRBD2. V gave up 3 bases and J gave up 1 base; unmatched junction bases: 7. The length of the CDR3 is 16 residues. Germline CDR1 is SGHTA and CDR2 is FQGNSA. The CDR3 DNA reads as TGTGCCAGCAGCTTTGGCGGGAGTCTTCGCACAGATACGCAGTATTTT. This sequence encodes CASSFGGSLRTDTQYF.